This T cell receptor beta chain emerged from a study of blood T cell repertoires in COVID-19. Study in general: COVID-19 samples, acute and convalescent, were from the United States, Italy and Spain. Nucleic acid was either cDNA or gDNA, and it came from T cells, B-cell-depleted T cells, or PBMCs.

Original handling: Using reference gene primer amplification, nucleated cell counts were estimated. Profiling relied on immunoSEQ multiplex PCR, and the TCRdb table lists in-frame clones only, not all of them. D and trimming come from the DNA, and the V and J calls and clone size come from that table. The data show more than 70,000 clones, roughly 78% seen once. V shed 1 base and J 7 bases; nucleotides not matched to a gene: 7. Germline CDR1 is SGHTS and CDR2 is YDEGEE. The length of the CDR3 is 15 residues. Sequences were obtained from peripheral blood. This chain connects TRBV5-8 to TRBJ1-5; 8 nucleotides match TRBD1. This clonotype was sampled from a woman aged 70-85 years with acute or convalescent COVID-19. CDR3 amino acids: CASSLFFRGQQPQHF. The CDR3 bases are TGTGCCAGCAGCTTGTTCTTCAGGGGGCAACAGCCCCAGCATTTT.